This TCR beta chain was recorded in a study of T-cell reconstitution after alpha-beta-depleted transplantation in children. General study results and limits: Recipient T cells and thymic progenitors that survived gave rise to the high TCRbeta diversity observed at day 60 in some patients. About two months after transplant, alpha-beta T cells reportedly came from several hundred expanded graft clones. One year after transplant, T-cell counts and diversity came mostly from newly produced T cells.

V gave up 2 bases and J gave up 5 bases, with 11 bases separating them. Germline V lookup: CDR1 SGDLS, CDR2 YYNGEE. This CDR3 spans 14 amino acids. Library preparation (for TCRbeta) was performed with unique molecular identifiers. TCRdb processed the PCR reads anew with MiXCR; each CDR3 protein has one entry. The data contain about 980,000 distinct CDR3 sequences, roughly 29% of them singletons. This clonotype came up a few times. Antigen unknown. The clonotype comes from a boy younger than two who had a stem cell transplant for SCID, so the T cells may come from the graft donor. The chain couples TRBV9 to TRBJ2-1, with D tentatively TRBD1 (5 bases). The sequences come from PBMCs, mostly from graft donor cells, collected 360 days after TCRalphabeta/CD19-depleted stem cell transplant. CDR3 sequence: CASSVTGHDNEQFF. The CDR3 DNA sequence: TGTGCCAGCAGCGTTACAGGTCACGACAATGAGCAGTTCTTC.